Listed here are 16 T cell receptor beta chains from one sample, sequenced in a study of cytomegalovirus exposure and HLA in healthy donors. A multiplex PCR was run with 60 Vbeta primers and 13 Jbeta primers. The protocol was immunoSEQ multiplex PCR, while the TCRdb copy is restricted to in-frame clones and leaves out a portion. The sample contains approximately 220,000 clones, 76% of which appear only once. Material: PBMCs. All receptors derive from a man between 18 and 35 years old in good health and CMV-seronegative.

The chain uses TRBV5-1 and TRBJ1-4, with D maybe TRBD1 (5 bases). Germline V gives CDR1 SGHRS, CDR2 YFSETQ. The CDR3 runs to 14 residues. V was pared by 4 bases and J by 8 bases, with 15 bases between. Written as DNA, the CDR3 is TGCGCCAGCAGCGAACCAGACAGTCACGAAAAACTGTTTTTT. It codes for CASSEPDSHEKLFF.

The chain uses TRBV7-3 and TRBJ2-2, with TRBD2 identical over 11 bases. CDR3 length equals 15 residues. V was clipped by 5 bases and J by 4 bases; unmatched bases: 3. Germline V gene sequence: CDR1 SGHTA, CDR2 FQGTGA. Written as DNA, the CDR3 is TGTGCCAGCAGCCCCGGGACTAGCGGCACCGGGGAGCTGTTTTTT. This gives the protein CASSPGTSGTGELFF.

The V gene is TRBV30, the J gene TRBJ2-7, with D maybe TRBD1 (8 bases). Germline CDR1 GTSNPN, CDR2 SVGIG (reference sequence). This CDR3 spans 14 amino acids. V lost 2 bases and J lost 9, with 20 bases in between. The CDR3 DNA reads TGTGCCTGGAGTAGGGACAACAGGGGGGGGGCGCAGTACTTC. Translating gives CAWSRDNRGGAQYF.

This clone is a singleton in its sample. The chain has TRBV25-1 and TRBJ2-5, with 10 bases aligning to TRBD1. V dropped 4 bases and J dropped 5; count of bases not matched to a gene: 13. Germline V gene lookup returns CDR1 MGHDK and CDR2 SYGVNS. CDR3 length: 17 amino acids. The CDR3 sequence: CASSASSRDRGWETQYF. In DNA form, the CDR3 reads TGTGCCAGCAGTGCTTCGTCCCGGGACAGGGGTTGGGAGACCCAGTACTTC.

V and J are TRBV19 and TRBJ2-5, with D possibly matching TRBD2 (6 bases). This CDR3 is built from 12 residues. V lost 6 bases and J lost 4, with 9 bases in between. The V gene's germline CDR1 is LNHDA and CDR2 SQIVND (reference sequence). CDR3 sequence (DNA): TGTGCCAGTAGCGGGAGAGGAGAGACCCAGTACTTC. Translation gives CASSGRGETQYF.

This clone was counted once. V is TRBV6-5 and J is TRBJ1-1; D remains ambiguous. The germline V gene encodes CDR1 MNHEY and CDR2 SVGAGI. V was shortened by 6 bases and J by 4 bases, with 18 bases between the two germline ends. This CDR3 spans 15 amino acids. CDR3 amino acids: CASSESTVGGTEAFF. The CDR3 nucleotides read TGTGCCAGCAGCGAATCGACGGTGGGAGGCACTGAAGCTTTCTTT.

V is TRBV19 and J is TRBJ1-5, with TRBD1 matching over 9 bases. CDR3 length: 16 amino acids. Trimming cost V 3 bases and J 7 bases; bases outside gene matches: 10. Germline values: CDR1 LNHDA, CDR2 SQIVND (reference sequence). The DNA for the CDR3 is TGTGCCAGTAGTATCTCTTTGTGGACAGGGGACCAGCCCCAGCATTTT. Amino acids: CASSISLWTGDQPQHF.

The chain couples TRBV6-5 to TRBJ2-1, with no clear D. The CDR3 spans 13 residues. Germline CDR1 is MNHEY and CDR2 is SVGAGI. CDR3 in DNA: TGTGCGGCTGGTTCACCCACCGGGAATGAGCAGTTCTTC. Translation: CAAGSPTGNEQFF.

This chain links TRBV7-3 with TRBJ2-1; no clear D. Germline V gene data show CDR1 as SGHTA and CDR2 as FQGTGA. V lost 4 bases and J 1 base, leaving 11 bases between the germline ends. CDR3 length equals 15 residues. DNA for the CDR3: TGTGCCAGCAGCTCCGAAATCGGTTCCTACAATGAGCAGTTCTTC. Translated: CASSSEIGSYNEQFF. Combining the CDR3 with reference TRBV7-3 and TRBJ2-1 gives the whole variable domain GAGVSQTPSNKVTEKGKYVELRCDPISGHTALYWYRQSLGQGPEFLIYFQGTGAADDSGLPNDRFFAVRPEGSVSTLKIQRTERGDSAVYLCASSSEIGSYNEQFFGPGTRLTVL.

The chain has TRBV6-1 and TRBJ2-1, with 7 bases fitting TRBD2. Germline CDR1 MNHNS, CDR2 SASEGT. CDR3 size: 14 residues. V lost 4 bases, J lost 7 bases, and 7 bases stayed unmatched. DNA of the CDR3: TGTGCCAGCAGTGTTTGGGGGGGGGATAATGAGCAGTTCTTC. It is translated as CASSVWGGDNEQFF.

The V and J genes are TRBV2 and TRBJ2-1; the D gene is possibly TRBD2 (6 bases). V was pared by 7 bases and J by 2 bases, with 15 bases between. In germline, CDR1 is SNHLY, CDR2 FYNNEI. This CDR3 has 15 residues. CDR3 coding DNA: TGTGCCAGCACCGGCGGGACTTCACCCTACAATGAGCAGTTCTTC. Amino acid sequence: CASTGGTSPYNEQFF.

The sample holds a few counts of this clone. J is TRBJ2-7 and V is TRBV10-1; TRBD1 aligns across 8 bases. Germline loops: CDR1 WNHNN, CDR2 SYGVQD (reference sequence). This CDR3 is built from 12 residues. V lost 2 bases, J lost 6 bases, and 0 bases stayed unmatched. For the CDR3, the DNA is TGCGCCAGCAGTGAGACAGGGGGCGAGCAGTACTTC. Protein product: CASSETGGEQYF.

The chain combines TRBV18 with TRBJ1-2; the D gene is possibly TRBD1 (6 bases). The CDR3 has 12 residues. Trimming took off 3 bases at V and 6 bases at J, with 8 bases between the two ends. Germline V gene lookup returns CDR1 KGHSH and CDR2 LQKENI. The CDR3 protein is CASSPPGDGYTF. The CDR3 DNA is TGTGCCAGCTCACCTCCAGGGGATGGCTACACCTTC.

Only a few counts were recorded for this clone. The gene calls are TRBV6-6 and TRBJ2-7, with D tentatively TRBD2 (7 bases). The V and J ends lost 0 bases and 6 bases respectively, with 12 bases between them. Germline values: CDR1 MNHNY, CDR2 SVGAGI (reference sequence). CDR3 length: 14 residues. The CDR3 sequence is CASSYSGGRSEQYF. In nucleotides, the CDR3 is TGTGCCAGCAGTTACTCCGGGGGGCGCTCCGAGCAGTACTTC.

The rearrangement joins TRBV19 to TRBJ1-3; D is undetermined. The V gene's germline CDR1 is LNHDA and CDR2 SQIVND (reference sequence). Between the trimmed V and J ends, which lost 3 bases and 3 bases, there was a span of 21 bases. The CDR3 covers 18 residues. The CDR3 is CASSILLSGVGYGNTIYF. The DNA for the CDR3 is TGTGCCAGTAGTATCCTACTCTCCGGGGTTGGGTATGGAAACACCATATATTTT. The whole variable domain, filled in from reference TRBV19 and TRBJ1-3, reads DGGITQSPKYLFRKEGQNVTLSCEQNLNHDAMYWYRQDPGQGLRLIYYSQIVNDFQKGDIAEGYSVSREKKESFPLTVTSAQKNPTAFYLCASSILLSGVGYGNTIYFGEGSWLTVV.

This chain joins TRBV5-1 and TRBJ1-3, with D possibly TRBD1 on 6 matching bases. The germline V gene encodes CDR1 SGHRS and CDR2 YFSETQ. The CDR3 loop spans 18 amino acids. V dropped 1 base and J dropped 8 bases, with 25 bases sitting between them. CDR3 bases: TGCGCCAGCAGCTTGAGGTGGGGCCAGGGGCCATCCGCGGACACCATATATTTT. This gives the protein CASSLRWGQGPSADTIYF.